Detailed here is one T cell receptor beta chain. The antigen it recognizes is unknown. Base qualities are not at hand, and no much larger clone is one base apart. The source of the sample is a study of OX40 agonist ivuxolimab in advanced cancers. Regarding the study in general: Ivuxolimab, which targeted the costimulatory receptor OX40 (CD134), was an agonistic, fully human IgG2 monoclonal antibody. Partial responses were achieved by three dose-escalation patients, of whom one had hepatocellular carcinoma and two had cutaneous melanoma. The monotherapy dose-escalation portion (N ≈ 52 patients) of the phase I ivuxolimab trial is reported in the paper. A male proportion of 70% to 90% and a mean age of around 60 years, ranging from 23 to 79, were recorded for the dose-escalation cohort. Prior anti-PD-1, anti-PD-L1 or anti-CTLA-4 therapy was permitted, and checkpoint inhibitors had been received by under 50% of dose-escalation patients. Intravenous ivuxolimab was administered to patients every 2 weeks at six dose levels: 0.01, 0.1, 0.3, 1.5, 3 and 10 mg/kg. Of the roughly 50 dose-escalation patients, hepatocellular carcinoma was present in roughly 19, melanoma in approximately 15, renal cell carcinoma in 9 and head and neck cancer in 9. The purpose of peripheral TCRbeta sequencing was to test whether ivuxolimab changed TCR sequence diversity and led to clonal T-cell expansion.

The CDR3 covers 13 residues, taking in both the cysteine and the phenylalanine. This entry keeps only the CDR3 DNA: 39 bases, framed from base 1. V is pared back by 2 bases and J by 3 bases, with 8 bases lying between the germline termini. Based on the germline V gene, the CDR1 and CDR2 sequences are KGHSH and LQKENI. Patients with autoimmune disease history or receiving systemic immunosuppression were excluded from the trial. Peripheral blood for TCR sequencing was collected from all dose cohorts at baseline, on cycle 4 day 1, and on cycle 7 day 1. Samples came from an open-label, multicenter, first-in-human phase I dose-escalation trial of ivuxolimab. Adults with locally advanced or metastatic head and neck squamous cell, hepatocellular, melanoma or renal cell carcinoma were enrolled in the trial. Before TCR sequencing, CD4+ T cells and CD8+ T cells were sorted from peripheral blood as separate populations.

Genomic DNA was extracted from sorted cells for sequencing of the TCRbeta CDR3 region. The immunoSEQ Assay was used to sequence the TCRbeta CDR3 regions. As stored in TCRdb, this immuneACCESS dataset retains in-frame rearrangements with V and J assigned. A fraction of the clones does not appear; measured against another copy, unresolved V genes explain less than half of the discrepancy, and the remainder lacks a known reason. Within this sample are tens of thousands of clones, with 85% to 95% of them counted one time only. Of the sample, 0.69% falls within the top ten clones. What the research found in general, with its limitations: Which antigens the clonally expanded peripheral T cells were specific for was not determined. After ivuxolimab, more expanded clones were found on average in CD8+ T cells than in CD4+ T cells. In partial responders in the 0.1-3.0 mg/kg groups, normalized peripheral clonal expansion was found to be among the lowest, especially among CD8+ T cells. Low levels of normalized T-cell clonal expansion were also seen in some patients who did not respond. At doses of 0.1 to 3.0 mg/kg, clonal expansion of both CD4+ and CD8+ blood T cells was observed from baseline to week 6.

The source is an adult with an advanced solid tumor such as melanoma, head and neck, liver or kidney cancer. The chain uses TRBV18 and TRBJ2-7, with no confident D gene call. The sample consisted of CD4+ or CD8+ T cells sorted from blood, taken in a trial of the OX40 agonist ivuxolimab. The CDR3 corresponds to CASSPGGNYEQYF. The nucleotides are TGTGCCAGCTCACCAGGTGGGAACTACGAGCAGTACTTC.